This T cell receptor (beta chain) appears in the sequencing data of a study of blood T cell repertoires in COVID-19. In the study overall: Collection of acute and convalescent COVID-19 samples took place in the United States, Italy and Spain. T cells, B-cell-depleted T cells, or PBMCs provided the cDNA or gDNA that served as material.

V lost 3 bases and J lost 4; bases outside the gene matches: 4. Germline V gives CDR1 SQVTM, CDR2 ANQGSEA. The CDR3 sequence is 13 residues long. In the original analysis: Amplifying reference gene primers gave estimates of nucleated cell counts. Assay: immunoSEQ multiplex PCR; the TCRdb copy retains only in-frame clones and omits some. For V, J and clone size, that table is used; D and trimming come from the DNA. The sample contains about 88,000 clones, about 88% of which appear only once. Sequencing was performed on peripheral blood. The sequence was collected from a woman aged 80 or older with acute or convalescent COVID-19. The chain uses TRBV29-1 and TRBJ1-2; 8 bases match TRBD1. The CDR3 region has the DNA TGCAGCGTTGACCGGGACAGGACCTATGGCTACACCTTC. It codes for CSVDRDRTYGYTF.